A single sample is the source of the 29 T cell receptor beta chains below, sequenced in a study of blood T cells in healthy people across ages. A J-beta primer mix and a sample-barcoded 5' primer were used in a second PCR of roughly 7 to 12 cycles. TCRdb re-derived calls from the 5' RACE reads in MiXCR, one entry per CDR3 protein. The sample has some 1.8 million distinct CDR3 sequences; about two fifths are singletons. The source material was blood. The receptor source for this set is a human donor in good health.

J is TRBJ1-2 and V is TRBV4-1, with 7 positions matching TRBD1. The V and J ends lost 6 bases and 8 bases, in that order; junction bases with no gene match: 12. The CDR3 covers 14 residues. Germline V gene data show CDR1 as MGHRA and CDR2 as YSYEKL. CDR3 protein: CASRQQGRGSGYTF. CDR3 DNA: TGCGCCAGCAGGCAACAGGGGAGAGGTTCGGGCTACACCTTC.

The chain recombines TRBV12-3 or TRBV12-4 with TRBJ2-1; D not resolved. This CDR3 contains 11 residues. The germline V and J ends were trimmed by 7 bases and 10 bases, with 11 bases remaining between them. CDR3 in DNA: TGTGCCAGCACCTTGGGCCTAGAGCAGTTCTTC. Translating it yields CASTLGLEQFF.

The chain carries TRBV10-3 and TRBJ2-5; D ambiguous. V was shortened by 2 bases and J by 2 bases, with 6 bases between the two germline ends. Germline V CDR1 and CDR2: ENHRY, SYGVKD. The CDR3 totals 13 residues. This chain's CDR3 is CAISEPKQETQYF. In DNA, the CDR3 is TGTGCCATCAGTGAGCCGAAGCAAGAGACCCAGTACTTC.

The V and J genes are TRBV6-2 or TRBV6-3 and TRBJ1-5, with D unclear. With 5 bases removed from V and 2 bases from J, the gap between germline ends came to 13 bases. CDR3 size: 15 residues. In germline, CDR1 is MNHEY, CDR2 SVGEGT. CDR3 region: CASSQTPGGNQPQHF. As DNA, the CDR3 is TGTGCCAGCAGTCAGACCCCGGGAGGCAATCAGCCCCAGCATTTT.

The V call is TRBV7-2, the J call TRBJ1-5; D is perhaps TRBD1 (6 bases). The CDR3 length is 13 residues. Germline values: CDR1 SGHTA, CDR2 FQGNSA. V dropped 5 bases and J dropped 6 bases, with 11 bases sitting between them. Here the CDR3 reads CASSASRGQPQHF. Here the CDR3 DNA reads TGTGCCAGCAGCGCAAGCAGGGGTCAGCCCCAGCATTTT.

Turning to this clonotype: Compared with germline, one end of the junction differs, possibly owing to a read error. The chain couples TRBV5-6 to TRBJ2-5; 8 bases align to TRBD1. The CDR3 runs 13 residues. Germline CDR1 SGHDT, CDR2 YYEEEE. The chain's CDR3 is CVSSVDREETQYF. The CDR3 DNA is TGTGTCAGCAGCGTGGACAGGGAAGAGACCCAGTACTTC.

The V gene is TRBV12-3 or TRBV12-4, the J gene TRBJ2-3; unclear D gene. This CDR3 has 14 residues. With 3 bases removed from V and 0 bases from J, the gap between germline ends came to 7 bases. DNA for the CDR3: TGTGCCAGCAGTTTGATGTATAGCACAGATACGCAGTATTTT. Amino acid sequence: CASSLMYSTDTQYF.

This clonotype was detected a few times. The chain is built from TRBV30 and TRBJ2-7; the match to TRBD1 covers 7 bases. This CDR3 region has 14 residues. V lost 3 bases, J lost 4 bases, and 9 bases stayed unmatched. The germline CDR1 and CDR2 sequences are GTSNPN and SVGIG (reference sequence). The DNA for the CDR3 is TGTGCCTGGAGAGATGGACAGGATCCGTACGAGCAGTACTTC. The encoded protein is CAWRDGQDPYEQYF.

The chain links TRBV12-3 or TRBV12-4 to TRBJ2-7, with 7 nucleotides matching TRBD2. CDR3 length: 15 residues. V shed 6 bases and J 3 bases; nucleotides not matched to a gene: 11. The DNA of the CDR3 is TGTGCCAGCAGCCCCGTGTATGGCGGGGGCTACGAGCAGTACTTC. This codes for CASSPVYGGGYEQYF.

The chain carries TRBV7-3 and TRBJ2-5; D might be TRBD2 (7 bases). V was cut by 5 bases and J by 4 bases, with 17 bases left in between. The CDR3 consists of 15 residues. Germline V gene sequence: CDR1 SGHTA, CDR2 FQGTGA. CDR3 in amino acids: CASSVWGGGRETQYF. DNA of the CDR3: TGTGCCAGCAGCGTTTGGGGAGGGGGGCGAGAGACCCAGTACTTC.

The V call is TRBV20-1, the J call TRBJ1-1; D is unclear. V was shortened by 0 bases and J by 0 bases, with 14 bases between the two germline ends. Germline CDR1 DFQATT, CDR2 SNEGSKA (reference sequence). This CDR3 spans 16 amino acids. The CDR3: CSARDPGTQLNTEAFF. The CDR3 DNA reads as TGCAGTGCTAGAGATCCGGGAACTCAATTGAACACTGAAGCTTTCTTT.

This clonotype was seen a few times. The chain uses TRBV7-9 and TRBJ2-7, with 9 bases matching TRBD2. Near its end, the DNA agrees better with TRBJ2-5, so the J call may be wrong. The CDR3 contains 15 residues. The germline V gene encodes CDR1 SEHNR and CDR2 FQNEAQ (reference sequence). The CDR3 sequence: CASTLLGGGVQTQYF. CDR3 sequence (DNA): TGTGCCAGCACCCTACTTGGCGGGGGGGTGCAGACCCAGTACTTC.

A remark on this clonotype: A single base separates this from a much larger clone, so it may be a read error. CDR3 coding DNA: TGTGCCAGCAGTAAACGGGGCACAGATACGGAGTATTTT. Its protein is CASSKRGTDTEYF. The chain combines TRBV12-3 or TRBV12-4 with TRBJ2-3; D is tentatively TRBD1 or TRBD2 (5 bases each). The CDR3 runs 13 residues.

The chain links TRBV6-2 or TRBV6-3 to TRBJ2-7, with D possibly TRBD1 on 6 matching bases. The CDR3 sequence is 14 residues long. In germline, CDR1 is MNHEY, CDR2 SVGEGT. Trimming removed 1 base at V and 3 bases at J, with 10 bases between. The CDR3 protein is CASSYWDNDYEQYF. DNA for the CDR3: TGTGCCAGCAGTTACTGGGACAATGACTACGAGCAGTACTTC.

This clonotype appeared a few times. The chain links TRBV4-3 to TRBJ1-4; D is ambiguous. The CDR3 spans 17 residues. Germline assignment: CDR1 LGHNA and CDR2 YSLEER. The V gene lost 6 bases and the J gene lost 2 bases, with 19 bases spanning the gap. The CDR3 loop is CASSPVWARATNEKLFF. The CDR3 DNA follows: TGCGCCAGCAGTCCCGTGTGGGCTCGGGCGACTAATGAAAAACTGTTTTTT.

The chain carries TRBV5-1 and TRBJ2-4; D perhaps matches TRBD2 (7 bases). The CDR3 is made up of 14 amino acids. Germline V lookup: CDR1 SGHRS, CDR2 YFSETQ. V lost 6 bases and J 5 bases, leaving 15 bases between the germline ends. The CDR3 DNA is TGCGCCAGCACCCCGAGGGGGGGCGAAAACATTCAGTACTTC. This gives the protein CASTPRGGENIQYF.

CDR3 residues: CASSQDIAGGNNEQFF. In nucleotides, the CDR3 is TGCGCCAGCAGCCAAGATATCGCGGGGGGAAACAATGAGCAGTTCTTC. The chain uses TRBV4-3 and TRBJ2-1; 8 bases are a match to TRBD2. J was trimmed by 5 bases and V by 0 bases; bases with no gene match: 6. The germline gives CDR1 LGHNA, CDR2 YSLEER. This CDR3 comprises 16 residues.

The CDR3 loop reads CASSLEGFPVPSYGYTF. DNA for the CDR3: TGCGCCAGCAGCTTGGAGGGTTTTCCAGTACCGAGCTATGGCTACACCTTC. The rearrangement links TRBV5-1 to TRBJ1-2; D call uncertain. Germline CDR1 is SGHRS and CDR2 is YFSETQ. The CDR3 loop spans 17 amino acids. Trimming pared 0 bases from V and 4 bases from J, leaving 19 bases between.

This clonotype has a handful of counts. V is TRBV6-2 or TRBV6-3 and J is TRBJ1-1; no reliable D call. CDR3 size: 11 residues. The V gene's germline CDR1 is MNHEY and CDR2 SVGEGT. V lost 10 bases and J 13 bases, leaving 19 bases between the germline ends. CDR3 residues: CATYFAARDFF. The CDR3 DNA reads TGTGCCACCTACTTCGCCGCTCGGGATTTCTTT.

The V gene is TRBV20-1, the J gene TRBJ1-6; TRBD1 might be the D (5 bases). The germline gives CDR1 DFQATT, CDR2 SNEGSKA (reference sequence). V was shortened by 1 base and J by 13 bases, with 11 bases between the two germline ends. The CDR3 totals 12 residues. Here the CDR3 reads CSARVTGGPLHF. The CDR3 nucleotides are TGCAGTGCTAGAGTGACTGGGGGGCCCCTCCACTTT.

The chain has TRBV20-1 and TRBJ2-7, with a weak D call TRBD2 (6 bases). V dropped 5 bases and J dropped 9 bases, with 14 bases sitting between them. The CDR3 contains 11 residues. Germline lookup yields CDR1 DFQATT and CDR2 SNEGSKA (reference sequence). The CDR3 here is CSADKDYPQYF. CDR3 nucleotide sequence: TGCAGTGCTGATAAGGACTATCCGCAGTACTTC.

V is TRBV2 and J is TRBJ1-3; D gene uncertain. The germline gives CDR1 SNHLY, CDR2 FYNNEI. This CDR3 spans 14 amino acids. Deletions cut 4 bases from V and 3 bases from J, with 10 bases between. CDR3 sequence reads: CASSVEGIGNTIYF. CDR3 DNA: TGTGCCAGCAGTGTTGAAGGGATTGGAAACACCATATATTTT.

The chain couples TRBV9 to TRBJ1-2, with a weak D call TRBD1 (6 bases). Trimming took off 4 bases at V and 4 bases at J, with 17 bases between the two ends. Looked up from germline, CDR1 is SGDLS and CDR2 is YYNGEE. There are 15 residues in the CDR3. The CDR3 sequence is CASSPWVTGGYGYTF. Written as DNA, the CDR3 is TGTGCCAGCAGCCCATGGGTGACAGGAGGCTATGGCTACACCTTC.

The chain combines TRBV20-1 with TRBJ2-3, with TRBD2 as a possible D gene (5 bases). Germline loops: CDR1 DFQATT, CDR2 SNEGSKA (reference sequence). This CDR3 region has 15 residues. The germline V and J ends were trimmed by 3 bases and 1 base, with 14 bases remaining between them. CDR3 nucleotide sequence: TGCAGTGCTAGGACGCGGGCTAGGGGCACAGATACGCAGTATTTT. Residues: CSARTRARGTDTQYF.

In this sample, this clonotype turned up many times. The chain carries TRBV7-2 and TRBJ2-7; D is unclear. Germline V gives CDR1 SGHTA, CDR2 FQGNSA. The germline V and J ends were trimmed by 5 bases and 4 bases, with 12 bases remaining between them. The CDR3 is 13 amino acids. The CDR3 loop is CASSPSPTYEQYF. DNA of the CDR3: TGTGCCAGCAGCCCTAGTCCCACTTACGAGCAGTACTTC.

The rearrangement links TRBV2 to TRBJ2-7, with 11 bases lining up with TRBD1. The V gene's germline CDR1 is SNHLY and CDR2 FYNNEI. This CDR3 has 15 residues. V lost 6 bases to trimming and J lost 5 bases; unmatched junction nucleotides: 9. The CDR3 DNA follows: TGTGCCAGCAGATTGGGACAGGGGGAAGTCCACGAGCAGTACTTC. Protein sequence: CASRLGQGEVHEQYF.

This chain connects TRBV24-1 to TRBJ2-1; perhaps TRBD1 as D (5 bases). Trimming shortened V by 3 bases and J by 6 bases, and 8 bases separated the two germline ends. Looked up from germline, CDR1 is KGHDR and CDR2 is SFDVKD. The CDR3 extends over 13 amino acids. This CDR3 is CATSDGHLNEQFF. CDR3 nucleotides: TGTGCCACCAGTGATGGACATCTCAATGAGCAGTTCTTC.

The chain combines TRBV28 with TRBJ2-3; D not certain. CDR3 size: 15 residues. The V gene's germline CDR1 is MDHEN and CDR2 SYDVKM. V gave up 4 bases and J gave up 0 bases, with 11 bases separating them. The CDR3 sequence: CASSSWATSTDTQYF. The CDR3 DNA sequence: TGTGCCAGCAGTTCGTGGGCGACTAGCACAGATACGCAGTATTTT.

This clonotype has more than one count but fewer than ten. J is TRBJ2-3 and V is TRBV4-2; D perhaps matches TRBD2 (6 bases). CDR3 length equals 15 residues. The germline V gene encodes CDR1 LGHNA and CDR2 YNFKEQ. Trimming stripped 4 bases from V and 6 bases from J, with 17 bases between. The CDR3: CASSPQDGSRDTQYF. CDR3 nucleotides: TGTGCCAGCAGCCCTCAGGACGGGAGTAGGGATACGCAGTATTTT.